The 19 T cell receptor beta chains given below trace back to one sample, sequenced in a study of neurological immune-mediated disorders. TCRdb analysed the 5' RACE reads with MiXCR anew, one entry per CDR3 protein. The data contain 30,000 to 40,000 distinct CDR3 sequences, 3% to 4% of them singletons. Sequenced: PBMCs. These receptors all come from a man aged 30-40 years with multiple sclerosis.

This clonotype was recorded many times. This rearrangement joins TRBV2 to TRBJ1-2; 9 bases fit TRBD1. The J segment lost 7 bases and the V segment lost 4 bases, leaving 10 bases of the junction unmatched. Per germline, CDR1 SNHLY and CDR2 FYNNEI. This CDR3 comprises 15 residues. The CDR3 loop is CASSVLLQGAAGYTF. CDR3 in DNA: TGTGCCAGCAGTGTTCTTTTACAGGGGGCTGCTGGCTACACCTTC.

This clonotype showed up many times. This sequence joins TRBV5-1 and TRBJ2-1; D may be TRBD1 (6 bases). This CDR3 contains 14 residues. Germline lookup yields CDR1 SGHRS and CDR2 YFSETQ. Trimming pared 0 bases from V and 6 bases from J, leaving 10 bases between. The CDR3 DNA follows: TGCGCCAGCAGCTTGGGGGGGCCAAGCAATGAGCAGTTCTTC. Translating gives CASSLGGPSNEQFF. The whole variable domain, remainder taken from reference TRBV5-1 and TRBJ2-1, is KAGVTQTPRYLIKTRGQQVTLSCSPISGHRSVSWYQQTPGQGLQFLFEYFSETQRNKGNFPGRFSGRQFSNSRSEMNVSTLELGDSALYLCASSLGGPSNEQFFGPGTRLTVL.

This clonotype has ten or more counts. CDR3 region: CATAALSPTGENTEAFF. CDR3 nucleotides: TGTGCCACCGCAGCGCTTAGCCCGACAGGGGAGAACACTGAAGCTTTCTTT. The chain couples TRBV24-1 to TRBJ1-1; the match to TRBD1 covers 8 bases. From germline, CDR1 is KGHDR and CDR2 SFDVKD. The CDR3 has 17 residues. V gave up 9 bases and J gave up 1 base; unmatched junction bases: 15.

This clonotype was counted ten times or more. The genes are TRBV6-5 and TRBJ1-3, with D uncertain. The CDR3 sequence is 14 residues long. Trimming took off 4 bases at V and 4 bases at J, with 11 bases between the two ends. CDR1 and CDR2 from the germline V gene are MNHEY and SVGAGI. CDR3 sequence (DNA): TGTGCCAGCAGTTTCCGGGAGGAGGGAAACACCATATATTTT. Translated: CASSFREEGNTIYF.

This clonotype was detected many times. The rearrangement links TRBV10-3 to TRBJ1-1; 7 positions agree with TRBD1. V was clipped by 5 bases and J by 5 bases; unmatched bases: 8. The CDR3 is 14 residues long. CDR1 is ENHRY, CDR2 SYGVKD, per germline. This CDR3 is CAISLGGAGTEAFF. CDR3 coding DNA: TGTGCCATCAGTTTAGGGGGCGCGGGGACTGAAGCTTTCTTT.

V usage is TRBV20-1 and J usage is TRBJ1-2; D is possibly TRBD1 (5 bases). This CDR3 has 14 residues. Per germline, CDR1 DFQATT and CDR2 SNEGSKA (reference sequence). V was cut by 1 base and J by 7 bases, with 16 bases left in between. The CDR3 DNA reads as TGCAGTGCTAGAGTCCCTTTAAGGGGTGGTGGCTACACCTTC. The encoded protein is CSARVPLRGGGYTF.

This clonotype has a count of ten or more. The chain links TRBV10-3 to TRBJ2-6; 10 nucleotides match TRBD1. The germline V gene has CDR1 ENHRY and CDR2 SYGVKD. Trimming cost V 6 bases and J 4 bases; bases outside gene matches: 6. This CDR3 spans 16 amino acids. The CDR3 here is CAISRQGARGANVLTF. The CDR3 coding sequence is TGTGCCATCAGCAGACAGGGGGCGCGGGGGGCCAACGTCCTGACTTTC.

This clonotype came up many times. V gene TRBV6-6 combines with J gene TRBJ2-5, with 7 bases fitting TRBD1. V trimming: 4 bases; J trimming: 7 bases; junction bases outside the gene matches: 12. CDR1 and CDR2 from the germline V gene are MNHNY and SVGAGI (reference sequence). CDR3 length: 15 residues. The DNA for the CDR3 is TGTGCCAGCAGTTTCCCCGACAGGGCAGGGGGGACCCAGTACTTC. It encodes CASSFPDRAGGTQYF.

This clonotype was recorded many times. The gene calls are TRBV2 and TRBJ2-7; D gene unclear. Germline loops: CDR1 SNHLY, CDR2 FYNNEI. The V and J ends lost 4 bases and 3 bases respectively, with 10 bases between them. The CDR3 length is 13 residues. The CDR3 protein is CASSVGPNYEQYF. CDR3 sequence (DNA): TGTGCCAGCAGTGTAGGGCCAAACTACGAGCAGTACTTC.

This clonotype occurred many times. This sequence joins TRBV5-5 and TRBJ1-1; no firm D call. The germline gives CDR1 SGHKS, CDR2 YYEKEE (reference sequence). Deletions cut 4 bases from V and 1 base from J, with 14 bases between. This CDR3 has 15 residues. The CDR3 sequence: CASSIIAGRNTEAFF. The CDR3, as DNA: TGTGCCAGCAGCATCATAGCTGGACGGAACACTGAAGCTTTCTTT.

This clonotype was seen ten or more times. V is TRBV29-1 and J is TRBJ1-2; D is ambiguous. The ends were cut back, 4 bases at V and 6 bases at J, with 12 bases in the middle. CDR1 is SQVTM, CDR2 ANQGSEA, per germline. CDR3 length: 12 residues. CDR3 sequence (DNA): TGCAGCGTTGGCTGGAGGGATCATGGCTACACCTTC. Protein sequence: CSVGWRDHGYTF.

This clonotype came up many times. The chain couples TRBV10-2 to TRBJ2-6; 9 bases are shared with TRBD2. The CDR3 consists of 17 residues. Germline CDR1 WSHSY, CDR2 SAAADI. The V and J ends lost 5 bases and 1 base, in that order; junction bases with no gene match: 6. The CDR3 coding sequence is TGCGCCAGCAGTACCGGGACTAGCTCGTCTGGGGCCAACGTCCTGACTTTC. Translating it yields CASSTGTSSSGANVLTF.

This clonotype was seen many times. This chain connects TRBV10-1 to TRBJ1-1; D perhaps matches TRBD1 (5 bases). Germline CDR1 and CDR2: WNHNN and SYGVQD (reference sequence). Trimming shortened V by 6 bases and J by 5 bases, and 13 bases separated the two germline ends. The length of the CDR3 is 13 residues. CDR3 loop: CASSGDARTEAFF. DNA of the CDR3: TGCGCCAGCAGCGGGGACGCTAGGACTGAAGCTTTCTTT.

This clonotype was detected many times. This sequence joins TRBV12-3 or TRBV12-4 and TRBJ2-3; D unclear. This CDR3 has 12 amino acids. V lost 6 bases and J 6 bases, leaving 10 bases between the germline ends. CDR3 in amino acids: CASSPRVDTQYF. CDR3 coding DNA: TGTGCCAGCAGCCCCCGGGTTGATACGCAGTATTTT.

This clonotype was observed many times. The chain combines TRBV7-9 with TRBJ1-1, with D tentatively TRBD1 (5 bases). Germline loops: CDR1 SEHNR, CDR2 FQNEAQ (reference sequence). CDR3 size: 13 residues. Trimming took off 5 bases at V and 2 bases at J, with 9 bases between the two ends. This chain's CDR3 is CASSSRANTEAFF. The CDR3 DNA follows: TGTGCCAGCAGCAGCAGGGCTAACACTGAAGCTTTCTTT.

This clonotype was counted ten times or more. The chain has TRBV20-1 and TRBJ1-2; tentatively, D is TRBD1 (5 bases). Germline loops: CDR1 DFQATT, CDR2 SNEGSKA (reference sequence). The CDR3 spans 12 residues. V lost 1 base, J lost 4 bases, and 7 bases lay in between. This CDR3 is CSARGDLYGYTF. CDR3 nucleotide sequence: TGCAGTGCTAGAGGGGACCTCTATGGCTACACCTTC.

This clonotype was observed many times. This chain joins TRBV20-1 and TRBJ2-1, with 9 bases that match TRBD2. The V and J ends lost 5 bases and 0 bases, in that order; junction bases with no gene match: 8. Per germline, CDR1 DFQATT and CDR2 SNEGSKA (reference sequence). The CDR3 consists of 16 residues. As DNA, the CDR3 is TGCAGTGCTGGGGATGCGGGGGGGCTCTCCTACAATGAGCAGTTCTTC. The encoded protein is CSAGDAGGLSYNEQFF.

This clonotype was counted many times. This sequence joins TRBV12-3 or TRBV12-4 and TRBJ1-4; the D is unclear. This CDR3 has 13 amino acids. V shed 2 bases and J shed 7 bases, with 8 bases lying between them. The chain's CDR3 is CASSLPAGEKLFF. The CDR3 coding sequence is TGTGCCAGCAGTTTACCCGCGGGTGAAAAACTGTTTTTT.

This clonotype has a count of ten or more. V gene TRBV20-1 combines with J gene TRBJ1-4; the D gene is possibly TRBD1 (6 bases). Germline values: CDR1 DFQATT, CDR2 SNEGSKA (reference sequence). Trimming took off 8 bases at V and 5 bases at J, with 15 bases between the two ends. There are 13 residues in the CDR3. CDR3 loop: CSSHRESNEKLFF. The CDR3 nucleotides read TGCAGTTCACACAGGGAGTCGAATGAAAAACTGTTTTTT.